What follows describes a single TCR beta chain. These data belong to a study of blood T cell repertoires in COVID-19. Study summary: Acute and convalescent COVID-19 samples came from the United States, Italy and Spain. From T cells, B-cell-depleted T cells, or PBMCs came the material, which was cDNA or gDNA.

This CDR3 contains 13 residues. Trimming stripped 3 bases from V and 6 bases from J, with 11 bases between. The germline V gene encodes CDR1 KGHSH and CDR2 LQKENI. Cohorts were based on clinical histories the participants reported. How the authors handled the data: Researchers report that nucleated cell counts were estimated from reference gene primer amplification. Profiled with immunoSEQ multiplex PCR; TCRdb holds only in-frame clones, not every one. The V and J calls and clone size were taken over from that table, and D and trimming were inferred from the DNA. The sample lists about 330,000 clones; 85% to 90% were seen once.

Sequencing was done on a sample of PBMCs or T cells enriched from blood (not recorded which). The chain combines TRBV18 with TRBJ1-2, with D maybe TRBD1 (6 bases). The TCR sequence derives from a woman between 18 and 29 years old who had recovered from COVID-19. For the CDR3, the DNA is TGTGCCAGCTCACCCCGAACAGGGAATGGCTACACCTTC. This encodes CASSPRTGNGYTF.